The 24 T cell receptor beta chains below come from one sample, sequenced in a study of blood T cell repertoires in COVID-19. Clones were sequenced by immunoSEQ multiplex PCR, and TCRdb holds only the in-frame ones, with some missing. The data contain fewer than 85,000 clones, 65% to 90% of them seen just once; the ten biggest clones take up less than 8%. Material for sequencing was peripheral blood. All receptors derive from a man aged 30 to 45 with COVID-19, enrolled during active disease.

The rearrangement joins TRBV28 to TRBJ2-6; possibly TRBD1 for D (5 bases). The CDR3 sequence is 14 residues long. V shed 3 bases and J shed 3 bases, with 6 bases lying between them. Germline loops: CDR1 MDHEN, CDR2 SYDVKM. The CDR3 sequence: CASSLQGGANVLTF. In DNA, the CDR3 is TGTGCCAGCAGTTTGCAGGGTGGGGCCAACGTCCTGACTTTC.

The chain couples TRBV5-6 to TRBJ2-7, with a tentative D call TRBD2 (5 bases). V lost 4 bases and J 3 bases, leaving 20 bases between the germline ends. The CDR3 covers 16 residues. Germline CDR1 SGHDT, CDR2 YYEEEE. The CDR3 sequence: CASSPDGGSGNYEQYF. The CDR3 bases are TGTGCCAGCAGCCCGGATGGCGGGTCCGGAAACTACGAGCAGTACTTC.

There are many counts of this clone. The rearrangement joins TRBV7-2 to TRBJ1-2; no clear D. This CDR3 has 15 residues. Trimming cost V 1 base and J 6 bases, with 15 bases left between them. Germline loops: CDR1 SGHTA, CDR2 FQGNSA. The CDR3 loop is CASSLGFTTRDGYTF. The CDR3, as DNA: TGTGCCAGCAGCTTAGGGTTCACAACTAGAGATGGCTACACCTTC.

This chain joins TRBV7-9 and TRBJ2-3; 11 nucleotides align to TRBD1. This CDR3 is 15 amino acids long. Germline CDR1 reads SEHNR; CDR2 reads FQNEAQ (reference sequence). The ends lost 4 bases at V and 5 bases at J; junction bases unmatched: 5. CDR3 sequence reads: CASSYSDRGRDTQYF. CDR3 coding DNA: TGTGCCAGCAGCTACTCGGACAGGGGGCGAGATACGCAGTATTTT.

This rearrangement joins TRBV5-4 to TRBJ2-5; weak D call: TRBD2 (5 bases). This CDR3 spans 14 amino acids. CDR1 and CDR2 from the germline V gene are SGHNT and YYREEE (reference sequence). Deletions cut 4 bases from V and 10 bases from J, with 20 bases between. CDR3 nucleotides: TGTGCCAGCAGCCACCCCGAAGGAGAGGGTGGCCAGTACTTC. It yields the protein CASSHPEGEGGQYF.

CDR3 loop: CASSKGVNYGYTF. The CDR3 nucleotides are TGTGCCAGCAGCAAGGGGGTAAACTATGGCTACACCTTC. V and J are TRBV6-2 or TRBV6-3 and TRBJ1-2, with TRBD1 as a possible D gene (6 bases). CDR3 size: 13 residues. Trimming removed 6 bases at V and 2 bases at J, with 10 bases between. Germline loops: CDR1 MNHEY, CDR2 SVGEGT.

The gene calls are TRBV13 and TRBJ2-2, with 7 bases that match TRBD1. V dropped 1 base and J dropped 0; count of bases not matched to a gene: 14. The CDR3 length is 20 residues. CDR1 and CDR2 from the germline V gene are PRHDT and FYEKMQ (reference sequence). The CDR3 here is CASSLVFGRVGTANTGELFF. As DNA, the CDR3 is TGTGCCAGCAGCTTAGTTTTTGGTAGGGTAGGGACAGCGAACACCGGGGAGCTGTTTTTT.

The chain couples TRBV28 to TRBJ1-5, with unresolved D. CDR1 is MDHEN and CDR2 is SYDVKM in the germline V gene. CDR3 length equals 13 residues. Between the trimmed V and J ends, which lost 8 bases and 2 bases, there was a span of 10 bases. CDR3: CASDLVGNQPQHF. Written as DNA, the CDR3 is TGTGCCAGCGATTTAGTTGGCAATCAGCCCCAGCATTTT.

V usage is TRBV5-6 and J usage is TRBJ2-7; D uncertain. The CDR3 runs to 12 residues. CDR1 SGHDT and CDR2 YYEEEE come from the germline V gene. Trimming stripped 3 bases from V and 6 bases from J, with 10 bases between. DNA for the CDR3: TGTGCCAGCAGCTCGAGACACCGCGAGCAGTACTTC. It encodes CASSSRHREQYF. The full variable domain, rest sourced from reference TRBV5-6 and TRBJ2-7, is DAGVTQSPTHLIKTRGQQVTLRCSPKSGHDTVSWYQQALGQGPQFIFQYYEEEERQRGNFPDRFSGHQFPNYSSELNVNALLLGDSALYLCASSSRHREQYFGPGTRLTVT.

V gene TRBV5-8 combines with J gene TRBJ2-4; D may be TRBD2 (5 bases). The germline V and J ends were trimmed by 3 bases and 3 bases, with 13 bases remaining between them. Looked up from germline, CDR1 is SGHTS and CDR2 is YDEGEE. The CDR3 is made up of 15 amino acids. CDR3 DNA: TGTGCCAGCAGCTATGGAGGATTGGGCAAAAACATTCAGTACTTC. It translates to CASSYGGLGKNIQYF.

This clone came up once. This chain connects TRBV19 to TRBJ2-1; TRBD2 agrees at 8 bases. This CDR3 is 15 amino acids long. The V gene's germline CDR1 is LNHDA and CDR2 SQIVND (reference sequence). V was pared by 4 bases and J by 0 bases, with 2 bases of the junction left unmatched. CDR3 sequence reads: CASSRSGSSYNEQFF. CDR3 coding DNA: TGTGCCAGTAGTAGAAGCGGGAGCTCCTACAATGAGCAGTTCTTC.

V is TRBV6-5 and J is TRBJ1-1, with D maybe TRBD1 (6 bases). Trimming shortened V by 2 bases and J by 4 bases, and 11 bases separated the two germline ends. Germline V gene lookup returns CDR1 MNHEY and CDR2 SVGAGI. The CDR3 sequence is 14 residues long. Here the CDR3 DNA reads TGTGCCAGCAGTTACGATCGAGGGGGCACTGAAGCTTTCTTT. The encoded protein is CASSYDRGGTEAFF.

The V and J genes are TRBV18 and TRBJ2-7; possible D gene TRBD1, 5 bases. The length of the CDR3 is 15 residues. Germline V gene data show CDR1 as KGHSH and CDR2 as LQKENI. V was pared by 2 bases and J by 3 bases, with 14 bases between. The CDR3: CASSPTGVSHYEQYF. DNA for the CDR3: TGTGCCAGCTCACCAACAGGAGTATCCCACTACGAGCAGTACTTC. Based on the CDR3 plus reference TRBV18 and TRBJ2-7, the full variable domain is NAGVMQNPRHLVRRRGQEARLRCSPMKGHSHVYWYRQLPEEGLKFMVYLQKENIIDESGMPKERFSAEFPKEGPSILRIQQVVRGDSAAYFCASSPTGVSHYEQYFGPGTRLTVT.

The J gene is TRBJ2-1, the V gene TRBV9; 8 nucleotides line up with TRBD2. The V segment lost 3 bases and the J segment 8 bases; nucleotides outside the gene matches: 13. The CDR3 runs 16 residues. Per germline, CDR1 SGDLS and CDR2 YYNGEE. The CDR3 sequence: CASSARGDYARDEQFF. As DNA, the CDR3 is TGTGCCAGCAGCGCGCGGGGGGACTACGCTAGGGATGAGCAGTTCTTC.

This clone appeared a few times. CDR3 sequence (DNA): TGTGCCAGCAGTTACACCGCAGGGGGCGGATATGGCTACACCTTC. Translating it yields CASSYTAGGGYGYTF. The V gene is TRBV6-2 or TRBV6-3, the J gene TRBJ1-2; TRBD1 agrees at 8 bases. Germline V gives CDR1 MNHEY, CDR2 SVGEGT. With V trimmed by 2 bases and J by 5 bases, 7 bases remained unmatched. The CDR3 covers 15 residues.

The genes are TRBV10-3 and TRBJ2-7; 9 bases map to TRBD1. This CDR3 has 15 residues. The trim removed 2 bases at V and 5 bases at J, leaving 7 bases unmatched. CDR1 and CDR2 from the germline V gene are ENHRY and SYGVKD. For the CDR3, the DNA is TGTGCCATCAGTGAGACGGGACAGGGTGGCGACGAGCAGTACTTC. As protein: CAISETGQGGDEQYF.

The chain is built from TRBV2 and TRBJ2-5; D remains unclear. The CDR3 runs 12 residues. Trimming left V 3 bases short and J 2 bases short, with 4 bases between. CDR1 and CDR2 from the germline V gene are SNHLY and FYNNEI. This CDR3 is CASSDYQETQYF. DNA for the CDR3: TGTGCCAGCAGTGACTATCAAGAGACCCAGTACTTC.

The V call is TRBV7-8, the J call TRBJ1-5, with a weak D call TRBD1 (6 bases). Germline CDR1 and CDR2: SGHVS and FQNEAQ. This CDR3 comprises 17 residues. With 1 base removed from V and 5 bases from J, the gap between germline ends came to 18 bases. The CDR3 DNA sequence: TGTGCCAGCAGCTTAGACTCCGCTGGGACACCACATCAGCCCCAGCATTTT. Translation gives CASSLDSAGTPHQPQHF. Complete variable domain (other parts from reference TRBV7-8 and TRBJ1-5): GAGVSQSPRYKVAKRGQDVALRCDPISGHVSLFWYQQALGQGPEFLTYFQNEAQLDKSGLPSDRFFAERPEGSVSTLKIQRTQQEDSAVYLCASSLDSAGTPHQPQHFGDGTRLSIL.

The rearrangement uses TRBV6-5 and TRBJ1-2, with D possibly being TRBD1 (6 bases). V lost 4 bases and J 2 bases, leaving 8 bases between the germline ends. CDR1 is MNHEY and CDR2 is SVGAGI in the germline V gene. CDR3 length equals 13 residues. CDR3 coding DNA: TGTGCCAGCAGTTTAAGGGGGAACTATGGCTACACCTTC. This codes for CASSLRGNYGYTF.

The chain links TRBV3-1 (or the pseudogene TRBV3-2) to TRBJ1-1; a possible D gene is TRBD1 (5 bases). V gave up 4 bases and J gave up 4 bases, with 19 bases separating them. Per the germline V gene, CDR1 is LGHDT and CDR2 is YNNKEL (reference sequence). The CDR3 contains 16 residues. Here the CDR3 reads CASSPDGGGFGTEAFF. In nucleotides, the CDR3 is TGTGCCAGCAGCCCAGACGGGGGGGGATTCGGCACTGAAGCTTTCTTT.

The chain couples TRBV7-9 to TRBJ2-1; 12 bases are shared with TRBD2. The CDR3 is made up of 15 amino acids. Looked up from germline, CDR1 is SEHNR and CDR2 is FQNEAQ (reference sequence). The V and J ends lost 5 bases and 9 bases, in that order; junction bases with no gene match: 8. The CDR3 spells CASSPRTSGKGEQFF. CDR3 DNA sequence: TGTGCCAGCAGCCCGCGGACTAGCGGGAAGGGTGAGCAGTTCTTC.

The chain combines TRBV4-2 with TRBJ2-3, with D uncertain. This CDR3 has 18 amino acids. Trimming took off 0 bases at V and 2 bases at J, with 18 bases between the two ends. Germline V gene lookup returns CDR1 LGHNA and CDR2 YNFKEQ. For the CDR3, the DNA is TGTGCCAGCAGCCAAGAGGCCTTGCAGGAATTCCTCACAGATACGCAGTATTTT. Its protein is CASSQEALQEFLTDTQYF.

This chain connects TRBV6-4 to TRBJ2-1, with 11 bases matching TRBD1. The germline V gene has CDR1 MRHNA and CDR2 SNTAGT. The CDR3 has 13 amino acids. Trimming removed 6 bases from V and 9 bases from J; junction bases left unmatched: 4. CDR3 bases: TGTGCCAGCAGGAGGACAGGGGGCAGTGAGCAGTTCTTC. Translation gives CASRRTGGSEQFF.

The rearrangement links TRBV7-2 to TRBJ1-2, with a tentative D call TRBD1 (6 bases). The germline gives CDR1 SGHTA, CDR2 FQGNSA. V was shortened by 3 bases and J by 4 bases, with 18 bases between the two germline ends. The CDR3 runs to 16 residues. The CDR3 DNA reads as TGTGCCAGCAGCTTCATCGATCTTCGACAGGCCTATGGCTACACCTTC. Residues: CASSFIDLRQAYGYTF.